The 17 T cell receptor beta chains listed next were all sequenced from one sample in a study of blood T cell repertoires in COVID-19. The data were produced by immunoSEQ multiplex PCR, yet TCRdb's version contains in-frame clones alone and is incomplete. This table holds roughly 260,000 clones, approximately 83% found once. The sample consisted of PBMCs or T cells enriched from blood (not recorded which). Receptors were obtained from a woman aged 40 to 50 who had been exposed to COVID-19.

The chain links TRBV7-6 to TRBJ2-7, with D uncertain. The V gene's germline CDR1 is SGHVS and CDR2 FNYEAQ. V lost 1 base and J 2 bases, leaving 12 bases between the germline ends. This CDR3 is 15 amino acids long. The CDR3 nucleotides read TGTGCCAGCAGCTTAGAACAGCCTCCCACCTACGAGCAGTACTTC. It yields the protein CASSLEQPPTYEQYF.

V and J are TRBV10-3 and TRBJ2-6; a possible D gene is TRBD1 (5 bases). Trimming removed 2 bases at V and 12 bases at J, with 14 bases between. CDR1 and CDR2 from the germline V gene are ENHRY and SYGVKD. This CDR3 is 14 amino acids long. For the CDR3, the DNA is TGTGCCATCAGTGAGGTTATGGACACCGGCGTCCTGACTTTC. It yields the protein CAISEVMDTGVLTF.

The J gene is TRBJ2-7, the V gene TRBV5-1; 7 bases align to TRBD1. The V gene end was trimmed by 2 bases and the J gene end by 1 base; junction bases not matched to a gene: 9. The germline V gene encodes CDR1 SGHRS and CDR2 YFSETQ. This CDR3 is built from 16 residues. Here the CDR3 reads CASSLQGLVGSYEQYF. CDR3 bases: TGCGCCAGCAGCTTACAGGGGCTTGTAGGATCCTACGAGCAGTACTTC.

About this clone: At one end, the junction sequence differs from germline, possibly due to a read error. V usage is TRBV28 and J usage is TRBJ2-7, with TRBD1 matching 8 bases. In germline, CDR1 is MDHEN, CDR2 SYDVKM. There are 11 residues in the CDR3. The CDR3 loop reads CASSLTGERNF. The CDR3 nucleotides read TGTGCCAGCAGCCTGACAGGGGAGAGGAACTTC.

This sequence joins TRBV6-6 and TRBJ2-5; 14 positions match TRBD2. The germline gives CDR1 MNHNY, CDR2 SVGAGI (reference sequence). V trimming: 5 bases; J trimming: 0 bases; junction bases outside the gene matches: 8. The CDR3 loop spans 18 amino acids. The CDR3 protein is CASSRTSGGPRYQETQYF. As DNA, the CDR3 is TGTGCCAGCAGTCGGACTAGCGGGGGGCCCCGGTACCAAGAGACCCAGTACTTC.

This chain joins TRBV5-4 and TRBJ1-6; D remains unclear. Trimming removed 1 base from V and 10 bases from J, with 12 bases in between. CDR1 SGHNT and CDR2 YYREEE come from the germline V gene (reference sequence). There are 14 residues in the CDR3. CDR3 loop: CASSLNGVRSPLHF. CDR3 DNA sequence: TGTGCCAGCAGCTTGAACGGGGTACGGTCACCCCTCCACTTT.

The genes are TRBV25-1 and TRBJ2-7, with D perhaps TRBD2 (7 bases). Per the germline V gene, CDR1 is MGHDK and CDR2 is SYGVNS. The CDR3 sequence is 15 residues long. The V end was cut by 4 bases, the J end by 5 bases, with 18 bases between. CDR3 bases: TGTGCCAGCAGTGTGGGGGGGGCAGGGAACCACGAGCAGTACTTC. Translation: CASSVGGAGNHEQYF.

This clone was seen only once. This chain uses TRBV6-2 or TRBV6-3 with TRBJ2-7; D gene unclear. Germline loops: CDR1 MNHEY, CDR2 SVGEGT. Trimming took off 2 bases at V and 0 bases at J, with 5 bases between the two ends. The CDR3 sequence is 13 residues long. The CDR3 DNA is TGTGCCAGCAGTTACGCAGGCTCCTACGAGCAGTACTTC. Protein product: CASSYAGSYEQYF.

In DNA, the CDR3 is TGTGCCATCAGTACACAGAACACTGAAGCTTTCTTT. Its protein product is CAISTQNTEAFF. The chain links TRBV10-3 to TRBJ1-1; D call uncertain. The CDR3 contains 12 residues. Trimming left V 5 bases short and J 1 base short, with 5 bases between. CDR1 and CDR2 from the germline V gene are ENHRY and SYGVKD.

Only a few counts were recorded for this clone. Written as DNA, the CDR3 is TGTGCCAGTACCCACCTTCTCGGGAGCAATCAGCCCCAGCATTTT. Protein sequence: CASTHLLGSNQPQHF. This sequence joins TRBV19 and TRBJ1-5; D is ambiguous. CDR3 size: 15 residues. Trimming took 7 bases from V and 1 from J, leaving 14 bases between them. Germline CDR1 reads LNHDA; CDR2 reads SQIVND (reference sequence). Full variable domain (outside the CDR3, taken from reference TRBV19 and TRBJ1-5): DGGITQSPKYLFRKEGQNVTLSCEQNLNHDAMYWYRQDPGQGLRLIYYSQIVNDFQKGDIAEGYSVSREKKESFPLTVTSAQKNPTAFYLCASTHLLGSNQPQHFGDGTRLSIL.

This sequence joins TRBV27 and TRBJ2-2, with 16 bases that match TRBD2. The CDR3 covers 20 residues. Germline loops: CDR1 MNHEY, CDR2 SMNVEV (reference sequence). Trimming took 0 bases from V and 5 from J; bases not matched to a gene: 9. The CDR3 sequence: CASSLSVGLAGGRRTGELFF. The CDR3 nucleotides read TGTGCCAGCAGTTTATCGGTGGGACTAGCGGGGGGGCGGCGAACCGGGGAGCTGTTTTTT.

This clone was observed a handful of times. The chain employs TRBV7-2 and TRBJ1-1, with D unclear. The CDR3 runs 13 residues. The germline V and J ends were trimmed by 2 bases and 6 bases, with 10 bases remaining between them. Germline V CDR1 and CDR2: SGHTA, FQGNSA. CDR3 amino acids: CASSLKREAEAFF. CDR3 nucleotide sequence: TGTGCCAGCAGCTTAAAGAGGGAGGCTGAAGCTTTCTTT.

The chain joins TRBV7-8 to TRBJ1-1; TRBD1 is a possible D gene (6 bases). V lost 5 bases, J lost 5 bases, and 18 bases lay in between. Germline CDR1 is SGHVS and CDR2 is FQNEAQ. This CDR3 region has 15 residues. The CDR3 loop is CASSTQQGSSTEAFF. Here the CDR3 DNA reads TGTGCCAGCAGCACCCAACAGGGATCCTCTACTGAAGCTTTCTTT.

The rearrangement uses TRBV9 and TRBJ2-3; 8 bases agree with TRBD2. The germline CDR1 and CDR2 sequences are SGDLS and YYNGEE. V lost 0 bases, J lost 4 bases, and 7 bases stayed unmatched. CDR3 length: 16 residues. The CDR3 DNA reads as TGTGCCAGCAGCGTAGGAGGCGAGCGGGGGCCAGATACGCAGTATTTT. This gives the protein CASSVGGERGPDTQYF.

The V call is TRBV7-8, the J call TRBJ2-3, with TRBD1 as a possible D gene (7 bases). V was pared by 5 bases and J by 4 bases, with 19 bases between. Looked up from germline, CDR1 is SGHVS and CDR2 is FQNEAQ. The CDR3 length is 16 residues. CDR3 DNA sequence: TGTGCCAGCAGCCTCAGTCAGGGGGAGGCGGCAGATACGCAGTATTTT. This codes for CASSLSQGEAADTQYF.

The genes are TRBV14 and TRBJ1-1; 9 bases are shared with TRBD1. This CDR3 has 16 residues. Losses at the gene ends were 3 bases for V and 0 bases for J; bases not matched to a gene: 5. In germline, CDR1 is SGHDN, CDR2 FVKESK. The chain's CDR3 is CASSQGQGFVNTEAFF. The CDR3, as DNA: TGTGCCAGCAGCCAGGGACAGGGATTCGTGAACACTGAAGCTTTCTTT. Supplemented by reference TRBV14 and TRBJ1-1, the full variable domain reads EAGVTQFPSHSVIEKGQTVTLRCDPISGHDNLYWYRRVMGKEIKFLLHFVKESKQDESGMPNNRFLAERTGGTYSTLKVQPAELEDSGVYFCASSQGQGFVNTEAFFGQGTRLTVV.

The chain recombines TRBV9 with TRBJ2-7; 8 bases map to TRBD1. Trimming took 4 bases from V and 2 from J; bases not matched to a gene: 8. CDR1 and CDR2 (germline): SGDLS, YYNGEE. This CDR3 contains 15 residues. The CDR3 coding sequence is TGTGCCAGCAGCCCCGGGACAGGCAAAACCTACGAGCAGTACTTC. This translates into CASSPGTGKTYEQYF.